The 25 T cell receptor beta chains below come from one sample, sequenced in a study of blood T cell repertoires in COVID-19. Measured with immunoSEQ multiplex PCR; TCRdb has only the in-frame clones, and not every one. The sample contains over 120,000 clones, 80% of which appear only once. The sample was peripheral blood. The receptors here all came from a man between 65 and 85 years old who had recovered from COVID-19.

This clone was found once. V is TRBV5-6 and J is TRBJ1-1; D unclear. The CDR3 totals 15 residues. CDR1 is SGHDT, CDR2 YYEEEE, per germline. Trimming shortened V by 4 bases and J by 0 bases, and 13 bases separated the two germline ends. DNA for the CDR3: TGTGCCAGCAGCGCCGAGACACTGATGAACACTGAAGCTTTCTTT. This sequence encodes CASSAETLMNTEAFF.

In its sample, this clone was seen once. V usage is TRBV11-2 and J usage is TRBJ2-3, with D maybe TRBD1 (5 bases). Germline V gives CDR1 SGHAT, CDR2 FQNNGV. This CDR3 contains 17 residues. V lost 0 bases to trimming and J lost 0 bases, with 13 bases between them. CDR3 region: CASSLEPGPGSTDTQYF. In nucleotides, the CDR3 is TGTGCCAGCAGCTTAGAGCCGGGCCCAGGGAGCACAGATACGCAGTATTTT. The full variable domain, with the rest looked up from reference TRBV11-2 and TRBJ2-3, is EAGVAQSPRYKIIEKRQSVAFWCNPISGHATLYWYQQILGQGPKLLIQFQNNGVVDDSQLPKDRFSAERLKGVDSTLKIQPAKLEDSAVYLCASSLEPGPGSTDTQYFGPGTRLTVL.

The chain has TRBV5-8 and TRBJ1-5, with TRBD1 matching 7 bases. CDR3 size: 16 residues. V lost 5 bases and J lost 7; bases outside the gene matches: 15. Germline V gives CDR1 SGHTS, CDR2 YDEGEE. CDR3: CASRRLRGRREQPQHF. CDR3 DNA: TGTGCCAGCAGGCGACTGAGGGGGCGAAGAGAGCAGCCCCAGCATTTT.

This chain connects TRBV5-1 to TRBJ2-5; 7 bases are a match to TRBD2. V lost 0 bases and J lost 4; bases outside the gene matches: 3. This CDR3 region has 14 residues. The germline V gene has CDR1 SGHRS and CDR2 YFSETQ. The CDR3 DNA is TGCGCCAGCAGCTTGGGGACTAGTTCAGAGACCCAGTACTTC. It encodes CASSLGTSSETQYF. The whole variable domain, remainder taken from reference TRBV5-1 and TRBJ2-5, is KAGVTQTPRYLIKTRGQQVTLSCSPISGHRSVSWYQQTPGQGLQFLFEYFSETQRNKGNFPGRFSGRQFSNSRSEMNVSTLELGDSALYLCASSLGTSSETQYFGPGTRLLVL.

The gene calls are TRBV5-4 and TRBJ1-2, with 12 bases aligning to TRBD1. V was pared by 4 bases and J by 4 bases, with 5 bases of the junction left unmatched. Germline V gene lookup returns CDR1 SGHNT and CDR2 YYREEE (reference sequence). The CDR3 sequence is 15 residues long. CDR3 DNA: TGTGCCAGCAGCCCGGGACAGGGGGCATCCTATGGCTACACCTTC. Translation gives CASSPGQGASYGYTF.

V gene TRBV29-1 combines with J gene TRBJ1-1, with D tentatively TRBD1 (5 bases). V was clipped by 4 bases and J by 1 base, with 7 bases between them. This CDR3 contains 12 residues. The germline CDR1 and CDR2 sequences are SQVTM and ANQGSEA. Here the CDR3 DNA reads TGCAGCGTTGGACAGACGAACACTGAAGCTTTCTTT. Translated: CSVGQTNTEAFF.

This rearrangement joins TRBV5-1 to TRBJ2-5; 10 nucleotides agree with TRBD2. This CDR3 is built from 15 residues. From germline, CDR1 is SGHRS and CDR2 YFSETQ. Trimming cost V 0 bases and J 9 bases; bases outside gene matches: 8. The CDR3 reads CASSLESSGSSAQYF. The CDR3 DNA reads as TGCGCCAGCAGCTTGGAGTCTAGCGGGAGCTCAGCCCAGTACTTC.

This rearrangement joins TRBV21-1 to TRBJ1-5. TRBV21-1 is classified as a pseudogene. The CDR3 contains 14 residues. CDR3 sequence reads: CASSNGGDNQPQHF. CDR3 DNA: TGTGCCAGCAGCAACGGGGGGGATAATCAGCCCCAGCATTTT.

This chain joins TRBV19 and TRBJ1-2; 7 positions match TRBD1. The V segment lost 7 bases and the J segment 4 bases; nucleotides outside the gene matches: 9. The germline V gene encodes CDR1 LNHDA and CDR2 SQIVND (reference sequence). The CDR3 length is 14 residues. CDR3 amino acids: CASTTGTDPYGYTF. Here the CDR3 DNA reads TGTGCCAGTACCACAGGGACAGACCCCTATGGCTACACCTTC.

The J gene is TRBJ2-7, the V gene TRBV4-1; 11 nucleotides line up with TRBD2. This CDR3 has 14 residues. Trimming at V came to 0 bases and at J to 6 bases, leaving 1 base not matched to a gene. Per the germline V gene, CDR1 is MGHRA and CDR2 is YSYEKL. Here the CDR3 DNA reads TGCGCCAGCAGCCAAGATAGCGGGAGGGGCGAGCAGTACTTC. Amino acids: CASSQDSGRGEQYF.

CDR3 amino acids: CASSGVGGGRARNEQFF. DNA for the CDR3: TGTGCCAGCAGCGGTGTGGGAGGCGGGAGGGCGAGGAATGAGCAGTTCTTC. The chain links TRBV7-2 to TRBJ2-1; the match to TRBD2 covers 9 bases. CDR3 length equals 17 residues. CDR1 is SGHTA and CDR2 is FQGNSA in the germline V gene. After removal of 5 bases from V and 7 bases from J, the junction contained 15 bases not matched to a gene.

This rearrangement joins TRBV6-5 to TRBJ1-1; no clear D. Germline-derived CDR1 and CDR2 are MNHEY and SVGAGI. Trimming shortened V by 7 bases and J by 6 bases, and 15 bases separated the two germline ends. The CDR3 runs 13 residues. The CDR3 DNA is TGTGCCAGCATCCACCCGGGTAACGCTGAAGCTTTCTTT. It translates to CASIHPGNAEAFF.

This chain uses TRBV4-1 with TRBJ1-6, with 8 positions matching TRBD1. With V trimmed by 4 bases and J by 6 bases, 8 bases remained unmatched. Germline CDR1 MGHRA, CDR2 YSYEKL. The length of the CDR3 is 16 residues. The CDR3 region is CASSRTTTGANSPLHF. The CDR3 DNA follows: TGCGCCAGCAGCCGAACCACGACAGGGGCTAATTCACCCCTCCACTTT.

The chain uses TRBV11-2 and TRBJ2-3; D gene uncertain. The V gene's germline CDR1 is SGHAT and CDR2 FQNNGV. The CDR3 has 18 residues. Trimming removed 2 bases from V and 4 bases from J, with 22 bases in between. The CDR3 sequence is CASSLLPRHLPYPDTQYF. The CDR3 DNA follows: TGTGCCAGCAGCTTACTCCCGAGACACCTTCCATACCCAGATACGCAGTATTTT.

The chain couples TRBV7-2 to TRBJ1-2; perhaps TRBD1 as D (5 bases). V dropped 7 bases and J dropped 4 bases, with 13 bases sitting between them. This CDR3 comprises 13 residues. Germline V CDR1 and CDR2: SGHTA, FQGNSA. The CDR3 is CASTGLGGYGYTF. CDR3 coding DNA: TGTGCCAGCACGGGGTTGGGGGGCTATGGCTACACCTTC.

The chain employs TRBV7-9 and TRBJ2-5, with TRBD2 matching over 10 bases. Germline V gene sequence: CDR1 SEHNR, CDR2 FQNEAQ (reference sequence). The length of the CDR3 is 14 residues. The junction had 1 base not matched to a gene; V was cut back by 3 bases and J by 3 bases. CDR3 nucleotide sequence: TGTGCCAGCAGCTTCCTAGCGGGGGAAGAGACCCAGTACTTC. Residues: CASSFLAGEETQYF.

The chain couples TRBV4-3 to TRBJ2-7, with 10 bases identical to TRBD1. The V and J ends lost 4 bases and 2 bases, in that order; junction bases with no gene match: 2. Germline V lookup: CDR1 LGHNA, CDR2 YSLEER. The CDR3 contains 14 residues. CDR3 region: CASSPGTGAYEQYF. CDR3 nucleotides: TGCGCCAGCAGCCCAGGGACAGGGGCCTACGAGCAGTACTTC.

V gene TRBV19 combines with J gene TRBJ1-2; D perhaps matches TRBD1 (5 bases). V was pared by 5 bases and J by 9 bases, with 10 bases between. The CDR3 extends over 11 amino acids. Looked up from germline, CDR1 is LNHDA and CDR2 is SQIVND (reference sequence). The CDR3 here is CASSPGPSYTF. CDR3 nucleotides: TGTGCCAGTAGTCCAGGGCCAAGCTACACCTTC.

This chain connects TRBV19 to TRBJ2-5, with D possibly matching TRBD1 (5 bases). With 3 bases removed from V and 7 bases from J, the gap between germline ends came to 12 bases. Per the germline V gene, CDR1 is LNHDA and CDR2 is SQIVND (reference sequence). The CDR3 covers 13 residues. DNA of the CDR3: TGTGCCAGTAGTATGAAGGGGCGCGGGACCCAGTACTTC. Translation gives CASSMKGRGTQYF. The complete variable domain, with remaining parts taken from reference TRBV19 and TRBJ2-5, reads DGGITQSPKYLFRKEGQNVTLSCEQNLNHDAMYWYRQDPGQGLRLIYYSQIVNDFQKGDIAEGYSVSREKKESFPLTVTSAQKNPTAFYLCASSMKGRGTQYFGPGTRLLVL.

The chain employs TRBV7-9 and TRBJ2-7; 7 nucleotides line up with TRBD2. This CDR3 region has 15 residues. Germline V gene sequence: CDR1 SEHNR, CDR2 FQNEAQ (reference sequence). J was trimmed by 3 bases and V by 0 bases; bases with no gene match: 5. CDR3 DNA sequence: TGTGCCAGCAGCTTAGCTAGTGGGAGGGACTACGAGCAGTACTTC. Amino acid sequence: CASSLASGRDYEQYF.

The CDR3 sequence: CTSSRAEGQGSSYEQYF. In nucleotides, the CDR3 is TGCACCAGCAGCCGAGCGGAAGGACAGGGCTCCTCCTACGAGCAGTACTTC. This chain joins TRBV1 and TRBJ2-7; the table assigns TRBD1, which was not confirmed against the DNA. TRBV1 is a recognized pseudogene. This CDR3 region has 17 residues.

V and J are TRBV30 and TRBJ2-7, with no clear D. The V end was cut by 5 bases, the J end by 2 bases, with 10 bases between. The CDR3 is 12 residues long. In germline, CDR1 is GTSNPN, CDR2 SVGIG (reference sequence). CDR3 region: CAWSLRPYEQYF. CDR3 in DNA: TGTGCCTGGTCTTTGAGGCCCTACGAGCAGTACTTC.

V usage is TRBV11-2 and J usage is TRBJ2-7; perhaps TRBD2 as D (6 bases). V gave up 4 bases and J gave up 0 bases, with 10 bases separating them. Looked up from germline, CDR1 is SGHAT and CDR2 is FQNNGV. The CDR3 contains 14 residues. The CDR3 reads CASSSLGGSYEQYF. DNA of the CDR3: TGTGCCAGCAGCTCCTTGGGAGGCTCCTACGAGCAGTACTTC.

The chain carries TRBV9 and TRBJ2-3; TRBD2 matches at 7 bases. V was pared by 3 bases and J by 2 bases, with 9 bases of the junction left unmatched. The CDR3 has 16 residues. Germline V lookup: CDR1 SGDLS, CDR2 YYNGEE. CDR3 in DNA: TGTGCCAGCAGCGCCCGGAGCGGGGATTACACAGATACGCAGTATTTT. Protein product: CASSARSGDYTDTQYF.

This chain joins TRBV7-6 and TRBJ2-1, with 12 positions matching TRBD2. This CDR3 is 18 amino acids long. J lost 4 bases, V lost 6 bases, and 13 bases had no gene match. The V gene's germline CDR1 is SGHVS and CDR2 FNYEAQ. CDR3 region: CASRPALAGGPVYNEQFF. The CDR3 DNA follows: TGTGCCAGCAGACCAGCCCTAGCGGGAGGGCCTGTTTACAATGAGCAGTTCTTC.